This T cell receptor (beta chain) was retrieved from a study of T-cell memory formation after mild COVID-19. Study-level findings and limits: Some clones that responded turned up in pre-infection memory, which suggests that cross-reactive memory joined in.

The sample holds a few counts of this clonotype. Its specificity is not known. TCRdb fed the 5' RACE reads into MiXCR, producing one record per CDR3 protein. The sample holds 150,000 to 200,000 distinct CDR3 sequences, more than 9% seen once. Germline CDR1 LNHNV, CDR2 YYDKDF (reference sequence). This CDR3 is built from 14 residues. V was cut by 3 bases and J by 10 bases, with 18 bases left in between. Sample: PBMCs or a T cell subset sorted from them (not recorded which). This TCR came from a man aged 18-30 years who had mild COVID-19 (a few samples of this study predate the infection). Cell type and time point are not known. The V and J genes are TRBV15 and TRBJ1-1; D gene ambiguous. For the CDR3, the DNA is TGTGCCACCAGCAGGCCGTCCCCTTCATCGGGAGCTTTCTTT. Its translation is CATSRPSPSSGAFF.